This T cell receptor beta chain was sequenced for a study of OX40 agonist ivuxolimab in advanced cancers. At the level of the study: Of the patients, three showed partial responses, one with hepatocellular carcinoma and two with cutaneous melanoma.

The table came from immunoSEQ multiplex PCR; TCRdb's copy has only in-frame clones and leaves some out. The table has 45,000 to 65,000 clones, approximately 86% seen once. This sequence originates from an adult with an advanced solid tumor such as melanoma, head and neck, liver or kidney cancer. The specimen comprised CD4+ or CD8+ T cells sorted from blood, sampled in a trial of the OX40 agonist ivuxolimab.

The CDR3 nucleotides read TGCGCCAGCAGCCAAGGAATGACAGGCTCCTACGAGCAGTACTTC. Protein product: CASSQGMTGSYEQYF. The chain is built from TRBV4-1 and TRBJ2-7; possibly TRBD1 for D (6 bases). The ends were cut back, 1 base at V and 0 bases at J, with 10 bases in the middle. Germline V CDR1 and CDR2: MGHRA, YSYEKL. CDR3 length equals 15 residues.